One and the same sample provided the 5 T cell receptor beta chains below, sequenced in a study of identical twins. Each CDR3 protein gets one entry after TCRdb re-called the 5' RACE reads with MiXCR. The profile shows roughly 1.6 million distinct CDR3 sequences, roughly a third of them singletons. The sample was cord blood. These receptors were obtained from a newborn girl in good health.

This clonotype has a handful of counts. This chain uses TRBV12-5 with TRBJ1-2; D possibly corresponds to TRBD1 (6 bases). This CDR3 contains 15 residues. The germline gives CDR1 LGHNT, CDR2 FRNRAP. Between the trimmed V and J ends, which lost 0 bases and 5 bases, there was a span of 13 bases. CDR3 residues: CASGLVLDRPYGYTF. In DNA form, the CDR3 reads TGTGCTAGTGGTTTGGTATTAGACAGGCCTTATGGCTACACCTTC. Full variable domain (rest looked up from reference TRBV12-5 and TRBJ1-2): DARVTQTPRHKVTEMGQEVTMRCQPILGHNTVFWYRQTMMQGLELLAYFRNRAPLDDSGMPKDRFSAEMPDATLATLKIQPSEPRDSAVYFCASGLVLDRPYGYTFGSGTRLTVV.

The chain joins TRBV11-2 to TRBJ2-1; TRBD2 aligns across 7 bases. CDR1 SGHAT and CDR2 FQNNGV come from the germline V gene. The CDR3 length is 15 residues. With V trimmed by 3 bases and J by 6 bases, 8 bases remained unmatched. The CDR3 region has the DNA TGTGCCAGCAGCTTGAAAGCGGGGAGCATCAATGAGCAGTTCTTC. This codes for CASSLKAGSINEQFF.

On this clonotype itself: This may be a read error: a much more frequent sequence differs by one nucleotide. The CDR3 DNA reads TGCAGTGCTAGTAGCGGGGGCTATGACTACACCTTC. Protein sequence: CSASSGGYDYTF. V gene TRBV20-1 combines with J gene TRBJ1-2, with a weak D call TRBD1 (6 bases). The CDR3 spans 12 residues. Per germline, CDR1 DFQATT and CDR2 SNEGSKA (reference sequence).

The V gene is TRBV9, the J gene TRBJ2-3, with D hard to call. The CDR3 loop spans 14 amino acids. Germline V gene data show CDR1 as SGDLS and CDR2 as YYNGEE. The V end was cut by 4 bases, the J end by 8 bases, with 17 bases between. The CDR3 DNA reads as TGTGCCAGCAGCCTCACCCCGCCTCGTAGTACGCAGTATTTT. Amino acids: CASSLTPPRSTQYF.

This chain joins TRBV3-1 and TRBJ2-3; TRBD1 or TRBD2 may be the D gene (5 bases each). The CDR3 runs 18 residues. V gave up 2 bases and J gave up 0 bases, with 18 bases separating them. Germline V gives CDR1 LGHDT, CDR2 YNNKEL (reference sequence). CDR3: CASSQKRGHGASTDTQYF. CDR3 bases: TGTGCCAGCAGCCAAAAGAGGGGTCATGGGGCTAGCACAGATACGCAGTATTTT.